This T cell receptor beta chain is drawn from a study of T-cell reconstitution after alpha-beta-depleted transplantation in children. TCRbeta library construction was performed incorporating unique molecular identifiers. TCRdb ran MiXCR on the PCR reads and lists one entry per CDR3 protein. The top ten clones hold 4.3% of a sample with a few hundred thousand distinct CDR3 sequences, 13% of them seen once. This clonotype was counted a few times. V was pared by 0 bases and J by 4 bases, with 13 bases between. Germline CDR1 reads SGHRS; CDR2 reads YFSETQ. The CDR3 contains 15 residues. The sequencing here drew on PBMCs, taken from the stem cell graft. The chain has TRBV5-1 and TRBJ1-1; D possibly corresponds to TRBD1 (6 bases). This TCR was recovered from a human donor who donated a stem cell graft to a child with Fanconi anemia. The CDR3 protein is CASSLELGAVTEAFF. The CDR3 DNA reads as TGCGCCAGCAGCTTGGAACTGGGGGCGGTCACTGAAGCTTTCTTT.